This T cell receptor beta chain is drawn from a study of cytomegalovirus exposure and HLA in healthy donors. A word on this clone: The antigen is not known.

General study points: Certain indistinguishable V segments, among them TRBV6-2 and TRBV6-3, were excluded.

This CDR3 is 19 amino acids long. J was trimmed by 0 bases and V by 3 bases; bases with no gene match: 14. CDR1 and CDR2 from the germline V gene are MGHRA and YSYEKL. This PCR relied on a set of 60 Vbeta primers and 13 Jbeta primers. The method was immunoSEQ multiplex PCR; TCRdb's version includes in-frame clones alone and lacks a portion of them. The sample shows some 110,000 clones, more than 60% of them seen only once. The gene calls are TRBV4-1 and TRBJ1-5; 7 bases align to TRBD1. The material sequenced was PBMCs. This receptor was taken from a woman between 40 and 50 years old in good health and CMV-seropositive. The CDR3 coding sequence is TGCGCCAGCAGCCACACACCCGACAGGGTTAATTCTAGCAATCAGCCCCAGCATTTT. Translating gives CASSHTPDRVNSSNQPQHF.